This paragraph covers one T cell receptor (beta chain) sequence. The antigen is undetermined. The read falls 3 residues short of the CDR3 end, and the missing part is taken from the germline J gene. Germline-derived CDR1 and CDR2 are KGHSH and LQKENI. CDR3 length: 15 amino acids. Trimming cost V 4 bases and J 3 bases; bases outside gene matches: 4. The data were produced by immunoSEQ multiplex PCR, yet TCRdb's version contains in-frame clones alone and is incomplete. Its listing shows approximately 30,000 clones. This specimen belongs to a study of Tregs in tolerant kidney transplant recipients. General observations from the study: Some patients' samples used different primers over time, so nucleotide sequences weren't comparable. Tregs expanded with activated donor B cells seemed most donor-specific. This study did not directly address biological reproducibility.

The nonmyeloablative bone marrow transplants came from related graft donors, with transient mixed chimerism. Unstimulated regulatory T cells (CD4+CD25+CD127-), CD4+CD25- non-regulatory cells, CD4 and CD8 cells were FACS-sorted from thawed PBMCs. The gene calls are TRBV18 and TRBJ2-3; TRBD1 matches at 10 bases. The sequence derives from a human patient who received a combined kidney and bone marrow transplant. Part of the T cell pool may stem from the graft donor. Material: CD4+ T cells from blood (PBMCs), obtained 24 months after the transplant. This CDR3 is CASSLRQGATDTQYF. The sequenced CDR3 bases are TGTGCCAGCTCACTTCGACAGGGGGCAACAGATACG.